The 25 T cell receptor beta chains below all came from one sample that was sequenced in a study of shared clonotypes between healthy human individuals. Naive CD8 cells lacked CD45RO and underwent positive selection for CCR7, leaving out terminally differentiated effector memory CD45RA+ cells. Measured with immunoSEQ multiplex PCR; TCRdb has only the in-frame clones, and not every one. The sample lists fewer than 850,000 clones, 96% occurring once. What was sequenced was naive CD8+ T cells sorted from blood. These receptors were taken from a man aged 25 to 45 in good health.

This chain links TRBV5-1 with TRBJ2-5; possible D gene TRBD2, 5 bases. Trimming left V 1 base short and J 5 bases short, with 12 bases between. The CDR3 length is 14 residues. Germline V lookup: CDR1 SGHRS, CDR2 YFSETQ. The CDR3 here is CASSLNTGLETQYF. CDR3 DNA: TGCGCCAGCAGCTTGAATACGGGATTGGAGACCCAGTACTTC.

The chain employs TRBV2 and TRBJ2-5; 10 bases line up with TRBD1. V gave up 1 base and J gave up 4 bases; unmatched junction bases: 3. Germline loops: CDR1 SNHLY, CDR2 FYNNEI. The CDR3 covers 15 residues. The CDR3 region is CASSEGTGGRETQYF. DNA for the CDR3: TGTGCCAGCAGTGAAGGGACAGGGGGTAGAGAGACCCAGTACTTC.

V usage is TRBV30 and J usage is TRBJ2-7; D ambiguous. CDR3 length: 12 residues. Germline values: CDR1 GTSNPN, CDR2 SVGIG (reference sequence). Trimming removed 2 bases from V and 2 bases from J, with 7 bases in between. The CDR3 loop is CAWSSSAYEQYF. The DNA for the CDR3 is TGTGCCTGGAGTTCGTCCGCCTACGAGCAGTACTTC.

The chain carries TRBV2 and TRBJ2-3; TRBD2 might be the D (7 bases). The CDR3 sequence is 16 residues long. The germline V gene encodes CDR1 SNHLY and CDR2 FYNNEI. Trimming took off 3 bases at V and 1 base at J, with 14 bases between the two ends. The CDR3 is CASSDGRGRGTDTQYF. The CDR3 region has the DNA TGTGCCAGCAGTGATGGGAGGGGGAGGGGCACAGATACGCAGTATTTT.

V and J are TRBV5-4 and TRBJ2-7; the match to TRBD1 covers 10 bases. Germline lookup yields CDR1 SGHNT and CDR2 YYREEE (reference sequence). Trimming removed 4 bases from V and 5 bases from J; junction bases left unmatched: 3. CDR3 length equals 13 residues. In nucleotides, the CDR3 is TGTGCCAGCAGCCCGACAGGGGGCCACGAGCAGTACTTC. This sequence encodes CASSPTGGHEQYF.

The V call is TRBV4-1, the J call TRBJ2-2; 15 positions match TRBD2. The CDR3 is made up of 19 amino acids. V shed 3 bases and J 4 bases; nucleotides not matched to a gene: 9. CDR1 MGHRA and CDR2 YSYEKL come from the germline V gene. The CDR3 spells CASSHYGLAGGPVTGELFF. The CDR3 region has the DNA TGCGCCAGCAGCCACTACGGACTAGCGGGAGGGCCTGTCACCGGGGAGCTGTTTTTT.

Concerning this clone: This same CDR3 is encoded by further DNA sequences in the sample. V gene TRBV5-5 combines with J gene TRBJ1-2, with D unclear. CDR1 is SGHKS and CDR2 is YYEKEE in the germline V gene (reference sequence). The length of the CDR3 is 13 residues. Trimming stripped 0 bases from V and 3 bases from J, with 6 bases between. The CDR3 nucleotides read TGTGCCAGCAGCTTGGTGGCAGACTATGGCTACACCTTC. Translating gives CASSLVADYGYTF. Complete variable domain (other parts from reference TRBV5-5 and TRBJ1-2): DAGVTQSPTHLIKTRGQQVTLRCSPISGHKSVSWYQQVLGQGPQFIFQYYEKEERGRGNFPDRFSARQFPNYSSELNVNALLLGDSALYLCASSLVADYGYTFGSGTRLTVV.

V and J are TRBV7-9 and TRBJ1-2, with 10 nucleotides matching TRBD1. This CDR3 region has 14 residues. V lost 4 bases and J lost 8; bases outside the gene matches: 7. In germline, CDR1 is SEHNR, CDR2 FQNEAQ (reference sequence). CDR3 sequence: CASSSRDRGEGYTF. CDR3 bases: TGTGCCAGCAGCTCCCGGGACAGGGGTGAAGGCTACACCTTC.

CDR3 protein: CASSYIPKDTQYF. In DNA, the CDR3 is TGTGCCAGCAGTTACATCCCCAAAGATACGCAGTATTTT. The rearrangement joins TRBV6-5 to TRBJ2-3, with D unresolved. CDR3 length: 13 amino acids. V was clipped by 2 bases and J by 5 bases, with 8 bases between them. CDR1 is MNHEY and CDR2 is SVGAGI in the germline V gene.

This clone was observed once. The chain has TRBV2 and TRBJ2-7; D tentatively fits TRBD1 or TRBD2 (9 bases each). Germline V gene sequence: CDR1 SNHLY, CDR2 FYNNEI. The V and J ends lost 11 bases and 6 bases respectively, with 32 bases between them. The CDR3 runs 17 residues. The CDR3 sequence: CARDRQGDIAGVGEQYF. In DNA form, the CDR3 reads TGTGCCCGCGATCGACAGGGGGATATAGCGGGAGTTGGCGAGCAGTACTTC.

The gene calls are TRBV6-5 and TRBJ1-1, with no clear D. This CDR3 spans 15 amino acids. Trimming cost V 6 bases and J 0 bases, with 14 bases left between them. The germline gives CDR1 MNHEY, CDR2 SVGAGI. The CDR3 bases are TGTGCCAGCAGCCTTTCCGAGGGCATGAACACTGAAGCTTTCTTT. Translated: CASSLSEGMNTEAFF.

V gene TRBV9 combines with J gene TRBJ2-3; D is tentatively TRBD1 or TRBD2 (5 bases each). Germline V CDR1 and CDR2: SGDLS, YYNGEE. The CDR3 has 14 amino acids. Trimming took 4 bases from V and 2 from J, leaving 11 bases between them. The CDR3, as DNA: TGTGCCAGCAGCCCCCAGGGAGACACAGATACGCAGTATTTT. Protein sequence: CASSPQGDTDTQYF.

The rearrangement joins TRBV19 to TRBJ1-2; no clear D. The length of the CDR3 is 11 residues. With 6 bases removed from V and 7 bases from J, the gap between germline ends came to 9 bases. Germline CDR1 reads LNHDA; CDR2 reads SQIVND (reference sequence). CDR3 sequence reads: CASRTEAGYTF. The CDR3 DNA follows: TGTGCCAGTAGGACCGAGGCTGGCTACACCTTC.

V and J are TRBV5-4 and TRBJ1-1; D gene uncertain. The germline CDR1 and CDR2 sequences are SGHNT and YYREEE (reference sequence). The ends were cut back, 1 base at V and 7 bases at J, with 14 bases in the middle. The CDR3 sequence is 14 residues long. CDR3 protein: CASSLFPNTYEAFF. The CDR3 DNA follows: TGTGCCAGCAGCTTGTTCCCCAATACTTATGAAGCTTTCTTT.

Remarks on this clone: Other DNA sequences in the same sample also yield this CDR3. The chain couples TRBV11-2 to TRBJ2-1; no reliable D call. Germline-derived CDR1 and CDR2 are SGHAT and FQNNGV. Trimming stripped 6 bases from V and 4 bases from J, with 4 bases between. CDR3 length equals 11 residues. The chain's CDR3 is CASRGYNEQFF. Written as DNA, the CDR3 is TGTGCCAGCAGGGGATACAATGAGCAGTTCTTC.

The chain links TRBV7-9 to TRBJ2-7; a weak D match, TRBD1 (6 bases). V lost 4 bases, J lost 3 bases, and 13 bases lay in between. Germline V gives CDR1 SEHNR, CDR2 FQNEAQ (reference sequence). The CDR3 length is 14 residues. Here the CDR3 reads CASSSTGIYYEQYF. In nucleotides, the CDR3 is TGTGCCAGCAGCTCTACAGGGATCTACTACGAGCAGTACTTC.

The CDR3 nucleotides read TGCAGCGCCTATGGACAGACGAACTACGAGCAGTACTTC. Translating it yields CSAYGQTNYEQYF. The J gene is TRBJ2-7, the V gene TRBV29-1, with a tentative D call TRBD1 (6 bases). CDR1 is SQVTM and CDR2 is ANQGSEA in the germline V gene. The CDR3 sequence is 13 residues long. Trimming cost V 7 bases and J 3 bases, with 16 bases left between them.

J is TRBJ2-5 and V is TRBV5-1, with D perhaps matching TRBD2 (6 bases). The CDR3 sequence is 14 residues long. The V gene lost 3 bases and the J gene lost 5 bases, with 14 bases spanning the gap. Germline V gives CDR1 SGHRS, CDR2 YFSETQ. CDR3: CASSSRGGAETQYF. The CDR3 nucleotides read TGCGCCAGCAGCTCCCGCGGAGGGGCGGAGACCCAGTACTTC.

V is TRBV18 and J is TRBJ1-1; 8 bases match TRBD1. This CDR3 spans 14 amino acids. Germline V gives CDR1 KGHSH, CDR2 LQKENI. The junction had 3 bases not matched to a gene; V was cut back by 3 bases and J by 3 bases. The CDR3 coding sequence is TGTGCCAGCTCACCGACAGGGGCGGACACTGAAGCTTTCTTT. Residues: CASSPTGADTEAFF.

The V and J genes are TRBV11-2 and TRBJ2-3; the match to TRBD2 covers 10 bases. The V gene end was trimmed by 2 bases and the J gene end by 6 bases; junction bases not matched to a gene: 8. Germline V gene lookup returns CDR1 SGHAT and CDR2 FQNNGV. The CDR3 contains 16 residues. CDR3: CASSLSLAGALDTQYF. CDR3 coding DNA: TGTGCCAGCAGCTTATCCCTAGCGGGAGCATTGGATACGCAGTATTTT.

As regards this clone: The sample has other DNA sequences that encode this CDR3 too. The chain combines TRBV7-9 with TRBJ2-1; 11 positions match TRBD2. The V gene's germline CDR1 is SEHNR and CDR2 FQNEAQ (reference sequence). The ends lost 4 bases at V and 5 bases at J; junction bases unmatched: 4. The CDR3 has 15 residues. CDR3 loop: CASSSLAGGDNEQFF. The DNA for the CDR3 is TGTGCCAGCAGCTCGTTAGCGGGAGGGGACAATGAGCAGTTCTTC.

The J gene is TRBJ1-4, the V gene TRBV6-4; unclear D gene. V was clipped by 6 bases and J by 7 bases, with 12 bases between them. Germline CDR1 MRHNA, CDR2 SNTAGT. This CDR3 comprises 13 residues. DNA of the CDR3: TGTGCCAGCAGCGTCCGGCTATTTGAAAAACTGTTTTTT. Protein: CASSVRLFEKLFF.

Comments on this clone: The sample contains more than one DNA sequence encoding this CDR3. V usage is TRBV7-2 and J usage is TRBJ2-7, with D possibly matching TRBD2 (6 bases). The length of the CDR3 is 14 residues. Germline CDR1 is SGHTA and CDR2 is FQGNSA. Trimming took off 3 bases at V and 2 bases at J, with 11 bases between the two ends. CDR3 in amino acids: CASSFSGGAYEQYF. DNA for the CDR3: TGTGCCAGCAGCTTTAGCGGAGGAGCCTACGAGCAGTACTTC.

The chain uses TRBV7-8 and TRBJ1-4, with 8 bases fitting TRBD1. Germline V gives CDR1 SGHVS, CDR2 FQNEAQ. There are 15 residues in the CDR3. The trim removed 3 bases at V and 8 bases at J, leaving 8 bases unmatched. DNA for the CDR3: TGTGCCAGCAGCTTGGACGGGACAGGCGGAGAAAAACTGTTTTTT. Translating gives CASSLDGTGGEKLFF.

The chain is built from TRBV7-2 and TRBJ2-7, with 8 bases matching TRBD2. CDR1 is SGHTA and CDR2 is FQGNSA in the germline V gene. V dropped 0 bases and J dropped 6; count of bases not matched to a gene: 7. This CDR3 spans 15 amino acids. The CDR3 coding sequence is TGTGCCAGCAGCTTAGCCGGGGGGGAAGGGTTCGAGCAGTACTTC. It is translated as CASSLAGGEGFEQYF.